Listed below are T cell receptor beta chains from one sample, sequenced in a study of blood T cell repertoires in COVID-19. Clones were sequenced by immunoSEQ multiplex PCR, and TCRdb holds only the in-frame ones, with some missing. The profile shows about 250,000 clones, roughly four fifths of them singletons. The sequencing input was peripheral blood. The receptor source for this set is a person aged 70 to 85 with COVID-19, enrolled during active disease. Both conserved end residues are part of each CDR3. The D gene is left open where the match is weak.

D	V	J	CDR3
-	TRBV7-9	TRBJ1-1	CASSYEQGLDTEAFF
-	TRBV7-8	TRBJ1-1	CASRTQGQTSLNTEAFF
TRBD1	TRBV28	TRBJ2-7	CASSFLQGTYEQYF
-	TRBV7-2	TRBJ2-3	CASSPKGYFTDTQYF
-	TRBV6-5	TRBJ2-2	CASSYSSQGGTGELFF
TRBD1	TRBV5-6	TRBJ1-3	CASSLMGQGLLSGNTIYF
TRBD1	TRBV18	TRBJ1-2	CASSRFGGQTYYGYTF
-	TRBV30	TRBJ2-5	CAWSVLRTGETQYF
-	TRBV4-3	TRBJ2-5	CASSQVGQGQETQYF
-	TRBV7-2	TRBJ2-5	CASSLSELRGQETQYF
TRBD1	TRBV30	TRBJ1-1	CAWSGQGGTEAFF
-	TRBV14	TRBJ2-7	CASSQDHGSEQYF
TRBD1	TRBV9	TRBJ2-2	CASSPRGTGITGELFF
TRBD2	TRBV18	TRBJ2-5	CASASGTRQETQYF
-	TRBV2	TRBJ2-7	CAARGGIGEQYF
-	TRBV5-5	TRBJ1-5	CASSYGTPVNQPQHF
-	TRBV28	TRBJ1-2	CASSAGGGHVGYTF
TRBD1	TRBV6-2/TRBV6-3	TRBJ1-2	CASSYPTEDRGRDYGYTF
-	TRBV28	TRBJ1-4	CASSLVGGADEKLFF
-	TRBV12-3/TRBV12-4	TRBJ2-7	CASSFTYEQYF
-	TRBV7-2	TRBJ1-2	CASSSSKDSYGYTF
-	TRBV11-2	TRBJ2-2	CASTTGRVSRTGELFF
TRBD2	TRBV27	TRBJ2-7	CASSPRGLGREQYF
TRBD1	TRBV14	TRBJ1-2	CASSQLQGVTQGYTF
-	TRBV29-1	TRBJ1-1	CSVQPTGHTEAFF
TRBD2	TRBV5-1	TRBJ2-5	CASKASGGPQETQYF
-	TRBV18	TRBJ2-5	CASSPPRGTQYF
-	TRBV14	TRBJ2-3	CASSQRDLTVFTDTQYF
TRBD1	TRBV7-9	TRBJ2-7	CASSLAQGNEQYF
TRBD1	TRBV7-2	TRBJ2-2	CASSGQPQGAGGELFF
TRBD1	TRBV5-5	TRBJ1-6	CASSFVGTGSNNSPLHF